Many counts were recorded for the clone carrying this T cell receptor beta chain. Its antigen remains unknown. The V end was cut by 4 bases, the J end by 6 bases, with 10 bases between. This CDR3 contains 12 residues. Germline V CDR1 and CDR2: MDHEN, SYDVKM. The sample is drawn from a study of regulatory T cells in long-lasting Graves disease. Time point noted: newly diagnosed GD, antithyroid drugs for less than 3 months. Following extraction of RNA from PBMCs, that RNA was used to make the TCR library. Researchers made TCR beta libraries by using iRepertoire HTBI primers and running Arm-PCR on CDR3 regions. MiXCR was run by TCRdb on the multiplex PCR reads, yielding one entry per CDR3 protein. This sample has about 470,000 distinct CDR3 sequences, with around 15% found just once. Study observations and caveats: TRBV28, TRBJ1-2 and TRBJ2-5 were favored in persistent disease.

The same data also contributed to another study, on T cells in Graves' hyperthyroidism and ophthalmopathy. Per that study: Reasons for excluding patients were uncontrolled infection, other autoimmune disease, pregnancy or lactation. Diagnoses used clinical symptoms, serum thyroxine and TRAb, thyroid ultrasound and orbital computed tomography. The primer set for the first-round RT-PCR of the TCR CDR3 was HTBI.

This chain joins TRBV28 and TRBJ2-7; a weak D match, TRBD2 (5 bases). This TCR derives from a man in his forties or fifties with Graves disease. The sequencing used peripheral blood mononuclear cells (PBMCs), collected at new diagnosis, from a patient treated with antithyroid drugs. In DNA, the CDR3 is TGTGCCAGCAGTTCCCGGACTGCCGAGCAGTACTTC. Translating gives CASSSRTAEQYF.